This is a list of T cell receptor beta chains from one sample in a study of T cell responses to AZD1222 COVID-19 vaccine. Sequencing used immunoSEQ multiplex PCR; TCRdb keeps in-frame clones, though not all of them. The table shows about 100,000 clones, with about 82% occurring only once. Sample: peripheral blood, taken on day 0 of AZD1222 vaccination. All receptors derive from an adult in good health. Each CDR3 is given with its conserved first and last residue. Size tells how often a clone was seen (once, few, many) or the class of an expanded clone, and some rows leave it out.

clone_size	v_call	j_call	cdr3_aa
-	TRBV5-1	TRBJ1-3	CASSEEGAGNTIYF
-	TRBV5-4	TRBJ1-1	CASSLGSALGTEAFF
-	TRBV20-1	TRBJ2-2	CSASRLAGTGELFF
-	TRBV2	TRBJ1-5	CASSKTQGNNQPQHF
-	TRBV6-5	TRBJ1-4	CASSSNEKLFF
once	TRBV4-3	TRBJ2-3	CASSQEVNPWGQGAQYF
-	TRBV28	TRBJ2-7	CASSPLGTAGTQREQYF
-	TRBV28	TRBJ1-4	CASRVGQNEKLFF
once	TRBV11-2	TRBJ1-1	CASSLAYRIPTEAFF
once	TRBV2	TRBJ2-2	CASSGGLARAGELFF
-	TRBV18	TRBJ1-6	CASSPWPPMGDNSPLHF
-	TRBV3-1/TRBV3-2	TRBJ2-3	CASRKSGQATDTQYF
-	TRBV28	TRBJ2-7	CASSAAPVEQYF
once	TRBV7-2	TRBJ1-5	CASSLGGAGDSNQPQHF
few	TRBV2	TRBJ2-1	CASSPLGADSYNEQFF
-	TRBV27	TRBJ2-1	CASSLGPSNEQFF
-	TRBV19	TRBJ2-1	CASSIQGTYNEQFF
-	TRBV6-2/TRBV6-3	TRBJ2-3	CASSPTRQGTDTQYF
-	TRBV6-5	TRBJ1-1	CASGGGTGTLGGAFF
-	TRBV5-4	TRBJ2-7	CASSGGGLADTYEQYF
-	TRBV19	TRBJ1-2	CATTPPSVYGYTF
few	TRBV10-3	TRBJ2-7	CAISERTGYFYEQYF
-	TRBV27	TRBJ1-2	CASSPGGDYGYTF
-	TRBV18	TRBJ2-5	CASSPTGDQETQYF
-	TRBV7-9	TRBJ2-1	CASSLIRHGQSNNEQFF
-	TRBV6-6	TRBJ1-3	CASTNRLPGNTIYF
once	TRBV24-1	TRBJ1-5	CATSERFSNQPQHF
few	TRBV5-1	TRBJ1-2	CASSLEGSGGYTF
once	TRBV7-8	TRBJ1-5	CASSLDGTGIGSNQPQHF
-	TRBV7-8	TRBJ2-5	CASSLGLPGLARETQYF
-	TRBV2	TRBJ1-4	CASSEDTRKEKLFF
once	TRBV11-3	TRBJ1-6	CASSLGQGGSNSPLHF
once	TRBV7-8	TRBJ1-5	CASSLQGTGNQPQHF
-	TRBV6-5	TRBJ2-1	CASPGVGLGYNEQFF
-	TRBV10-1	TRBJ2-5	CASSDRDRNQETQYF
-	TRBV4-1	TRBJ1-5	CASSQGRTSEGKINQPQHF
-	TRBV18	TRBJ1-4	CASSPGIATNEKLFF
-	TRBV2	TRBJ1-3	CASSAEVGNTIYF
-	TRBV7-2	TRBJ1-6	CASSLQQESPLHF
-	TRBV6-5	TRBJ2-3	CASSYSGGSTDTQYF
-	TRBV29-1	TRBJ2-5	CSTRRQETQYF
-	TRBV6-5	TRBJ1-1	CASNRQGHEAFF
-	TRBV19	TRBJ1-1	CASNRGHMNTEAFF
-	TRBV30	TRBJ2-5	CAWGPSETQYF
-	TRBV6-5	TRBJ1-1	CASSYSIGSTEAFF
-	TRBV11-2	TRBJ2-7	CASSLRSAEQYF
-	TRBV7-6	TRBJ2-5	CASSLAVGPRETQYF
few	TRBV28	TRBJ1-2	CASSLRLGQGDGYTF
-	TRBV6-5	TRBJ1-3	CASRRGLGNTIYF
-	TRBV5-4	TRBJ1-3	CASSLAGRPGGTIYF
-	TRBV5-1	TRBJ1-2	CASSQQSPTSAGGYGYTF
-	TRBV5-1	TRBJ1-1	CASSLVLAQGKDTEAFF